The entry below gives a single T cell receptor (beta chain) sequence along with its context. Its specificity is not known. TCRdb reprocessed the reads via MiXCR and lists one record per CDR3 protein. This table has roughly 630,000 distinct CDR3 sequences, 20% to 25% appearing once. This sample is drawn from a study of T cell repertoires in cytomegalovirus infection. Study overall: Public TCR beta signatures indicated both CMV infection and matching HLA type. Study conclusions and caveats: Totalled public TCR beta family frequency picked out people who carried CMV plus the relevant HLA.

This CDR3 contains 15 residues. The V gene's germline CDR1 is SNHLY and CDR2 FYNNEI. V lost 6 bases and J lost 9; bases outside the gene matches: 8. The sequence came from a human donor in good health (CMV status not recorded). Some clones in this sample may be carry-over from other donors' samples. The V gene is TRBV2, the J gene TRBJ2-1, with TRBD2 matching over 13 bases. The specimen sequenced was CD8+ T cells from PBMCs. The CDR3 sequence: CASRQLAGGPGEQFF. In DNA form, the CDR3 reads TGTGCCAGCAGGCAACTAGCGGGGGGGCCCGGTGAGCAGTTCTTC.